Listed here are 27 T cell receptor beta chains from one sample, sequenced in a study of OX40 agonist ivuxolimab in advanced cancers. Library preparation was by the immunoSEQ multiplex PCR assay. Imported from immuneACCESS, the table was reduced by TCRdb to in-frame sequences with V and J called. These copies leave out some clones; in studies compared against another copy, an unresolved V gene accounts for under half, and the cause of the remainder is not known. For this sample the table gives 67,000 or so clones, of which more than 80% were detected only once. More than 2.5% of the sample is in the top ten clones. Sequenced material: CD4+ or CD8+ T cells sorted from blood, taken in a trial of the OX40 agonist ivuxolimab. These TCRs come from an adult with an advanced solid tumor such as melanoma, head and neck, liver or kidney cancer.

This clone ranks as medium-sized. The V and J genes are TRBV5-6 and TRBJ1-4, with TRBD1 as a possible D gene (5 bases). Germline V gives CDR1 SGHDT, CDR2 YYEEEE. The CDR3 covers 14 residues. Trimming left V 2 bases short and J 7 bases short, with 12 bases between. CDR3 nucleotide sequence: TGTGCCAGCAGCTTCCTCAGGGCCGGTGAAAAACTGTTTTTT. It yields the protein CASSFLRAGEKLFF.

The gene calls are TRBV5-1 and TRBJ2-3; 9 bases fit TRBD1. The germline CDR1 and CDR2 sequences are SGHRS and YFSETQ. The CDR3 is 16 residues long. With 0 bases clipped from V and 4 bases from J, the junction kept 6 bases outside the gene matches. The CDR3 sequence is CASSLVSGQGPDTQYF. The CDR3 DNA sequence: TGCGCCAGCAGCTTGGTTTCAGGACAGGGGCCAGATACGCAGTATTTT.

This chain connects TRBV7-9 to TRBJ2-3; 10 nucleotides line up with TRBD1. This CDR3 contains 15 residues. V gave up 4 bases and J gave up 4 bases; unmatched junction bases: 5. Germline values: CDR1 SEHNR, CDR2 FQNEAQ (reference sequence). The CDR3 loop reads CASSSGQGEADTQYF. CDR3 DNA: TGTGCCAGCAGCTCTGGACAGGGGGAGGCAGATACGCAGTATTTT. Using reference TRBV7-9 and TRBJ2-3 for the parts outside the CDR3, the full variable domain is DTGVSQNPRHKITKRGQNVTFRCDPISEHNRLYWYRQTLGQGPEFLTYFQNEAQLEKSRLLSDRFSAERPKGSFSTLEIQRTEQGDSAMYLCASSSGQGEADTQYFGPGTRLTVL.

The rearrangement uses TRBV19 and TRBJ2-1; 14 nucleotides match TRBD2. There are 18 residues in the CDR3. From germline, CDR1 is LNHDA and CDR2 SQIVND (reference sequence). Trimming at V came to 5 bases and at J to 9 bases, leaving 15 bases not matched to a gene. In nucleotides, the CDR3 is TGTGCCAGTAGTCTCCACCCAGGACTAGCGGGGGGAGCCTTTGAGCAGTTCTTC. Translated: CASSLHPGLAGGAFEQFF.

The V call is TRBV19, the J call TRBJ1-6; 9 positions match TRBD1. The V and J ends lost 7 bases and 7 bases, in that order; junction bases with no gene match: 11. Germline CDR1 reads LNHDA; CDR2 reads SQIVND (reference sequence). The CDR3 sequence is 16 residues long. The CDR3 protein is CASTYITGTGNSPLHF. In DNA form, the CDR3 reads TGTGCCAGTACCTACATAACCGGGACAGGGAATTCACCCCTCCACTTT.

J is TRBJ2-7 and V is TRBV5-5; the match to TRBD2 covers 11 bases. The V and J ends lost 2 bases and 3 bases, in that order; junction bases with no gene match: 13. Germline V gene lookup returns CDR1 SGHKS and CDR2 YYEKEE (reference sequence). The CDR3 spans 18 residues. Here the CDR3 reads CASSLTPTSGTSGYEQYF. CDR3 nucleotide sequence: TGTGCCAGCAGCTTAACCCCTACATCCGGGACTAGCGGCTACGAGCAGTACTTC. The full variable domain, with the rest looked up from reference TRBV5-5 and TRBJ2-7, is DAGVTQSPTHLIKTRGQQVTLRCSPISGHKSVSWYQQVLGQGPQFIFQYYEKEERGRGNFPDRFSARQFPNYSSELNVNALLLGDSALYLCASSLTPTSGTSGYEQYFGPGTRLTVT.

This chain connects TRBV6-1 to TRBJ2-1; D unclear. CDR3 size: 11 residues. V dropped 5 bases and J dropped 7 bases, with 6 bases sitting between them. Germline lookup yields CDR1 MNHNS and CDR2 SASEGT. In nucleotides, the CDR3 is TGTGCCAGCAGTACAATGAATGAGCAGTTCTTC. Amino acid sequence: CASSTMNEQFF.

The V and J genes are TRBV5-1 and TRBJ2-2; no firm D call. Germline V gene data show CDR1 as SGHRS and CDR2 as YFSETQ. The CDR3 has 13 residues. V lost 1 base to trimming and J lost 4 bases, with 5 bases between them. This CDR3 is CASSLYTTGELFF. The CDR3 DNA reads TGCGCCAGCAGCTTGTACACCACCGGGGAGCTGTTTTTT.

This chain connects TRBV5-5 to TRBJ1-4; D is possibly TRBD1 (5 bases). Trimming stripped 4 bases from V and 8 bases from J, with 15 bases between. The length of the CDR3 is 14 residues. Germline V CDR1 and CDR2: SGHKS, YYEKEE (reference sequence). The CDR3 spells CASSPRDYGEKLFF. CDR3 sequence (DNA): TGTGCCAGCAGCCCCCGGGACTATGGGGAAAAACTGTTTTTT.

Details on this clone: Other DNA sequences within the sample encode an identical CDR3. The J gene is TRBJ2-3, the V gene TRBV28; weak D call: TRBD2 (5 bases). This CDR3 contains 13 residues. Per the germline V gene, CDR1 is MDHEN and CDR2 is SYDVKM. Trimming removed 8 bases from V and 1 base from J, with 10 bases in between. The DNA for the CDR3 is TGTGCCAGCTCGTCCGGGGGCACAGATACGCAGTATTTT. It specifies CASSSGGTDTQYF.

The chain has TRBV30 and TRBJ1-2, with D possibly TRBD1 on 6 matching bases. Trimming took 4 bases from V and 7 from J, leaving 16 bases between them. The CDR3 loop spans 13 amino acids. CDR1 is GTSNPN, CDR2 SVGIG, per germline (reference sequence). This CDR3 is CAWIRGGAGGYTF. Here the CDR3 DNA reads TGTGCCTGGATACGCGGGGGCGCGGGTGGCTACACCTTC.

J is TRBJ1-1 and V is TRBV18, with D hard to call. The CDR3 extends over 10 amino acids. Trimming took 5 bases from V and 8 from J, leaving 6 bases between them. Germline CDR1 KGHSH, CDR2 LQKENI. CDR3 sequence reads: CASSASEAFF. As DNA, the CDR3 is TGTGCCAGCTCAGCTTCCGAAGCTTTCTTT.

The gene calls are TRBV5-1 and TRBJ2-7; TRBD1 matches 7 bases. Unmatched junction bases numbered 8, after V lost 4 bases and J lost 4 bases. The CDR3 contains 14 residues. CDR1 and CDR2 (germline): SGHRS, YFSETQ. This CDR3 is CASSDKGGKYEQYF. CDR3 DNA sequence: TGCGCCAGCAGCGATAAAGGGGGCAAGTACGAGCAGTACTTC.

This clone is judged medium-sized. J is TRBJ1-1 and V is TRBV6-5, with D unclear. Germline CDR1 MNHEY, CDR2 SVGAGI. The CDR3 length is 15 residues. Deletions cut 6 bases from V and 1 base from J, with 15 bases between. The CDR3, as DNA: TGTGCCAGCAGGAGACCGCAGCCTCCGAACACTGAAGCTTTCTTT. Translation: CASRRPQPPNTEAFF.

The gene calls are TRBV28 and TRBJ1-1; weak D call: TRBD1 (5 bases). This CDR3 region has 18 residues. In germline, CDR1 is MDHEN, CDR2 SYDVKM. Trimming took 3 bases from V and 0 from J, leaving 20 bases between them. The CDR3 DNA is TGTGCCAGCAGTTTTTTGCGGGGCGGGTGGCAGGTGAACACTGAAGCTTTCTTT. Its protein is CASSFLRGGWQVNTEAFF.

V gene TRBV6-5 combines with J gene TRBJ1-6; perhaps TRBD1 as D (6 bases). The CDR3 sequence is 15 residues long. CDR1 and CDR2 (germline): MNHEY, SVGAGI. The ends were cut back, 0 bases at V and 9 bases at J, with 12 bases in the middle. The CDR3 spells CASSYSEQGGSPLHF. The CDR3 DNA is TGTGCCAGCAGTTACTCTGAACAGGGAGGTTCACCCCTCCACTTT.

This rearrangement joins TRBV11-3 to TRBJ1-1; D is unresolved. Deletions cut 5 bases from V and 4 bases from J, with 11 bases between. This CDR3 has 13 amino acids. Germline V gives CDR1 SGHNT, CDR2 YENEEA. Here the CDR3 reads CASSTLEGTEAFF. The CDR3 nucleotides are TGTGCCAGCAGCACCCTCGAGGGCACTGAAGCTTTCTTT.

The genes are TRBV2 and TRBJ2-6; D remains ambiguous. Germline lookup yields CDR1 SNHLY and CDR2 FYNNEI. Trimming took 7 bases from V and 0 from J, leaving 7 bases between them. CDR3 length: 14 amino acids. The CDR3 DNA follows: TGTGCCAGCACCGCGTTCTCTGGGGCCAACGTCCTGACTTTC. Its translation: CASTAFSGANVLTF.

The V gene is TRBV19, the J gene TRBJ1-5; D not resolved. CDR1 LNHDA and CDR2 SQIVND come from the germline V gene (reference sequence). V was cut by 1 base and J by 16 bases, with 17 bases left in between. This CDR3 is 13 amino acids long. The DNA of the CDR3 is TGTGCCAGTAGTATAGGTTCGCCGGCAGCCAGCCATTTT. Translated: CASSIGSPAASHF.

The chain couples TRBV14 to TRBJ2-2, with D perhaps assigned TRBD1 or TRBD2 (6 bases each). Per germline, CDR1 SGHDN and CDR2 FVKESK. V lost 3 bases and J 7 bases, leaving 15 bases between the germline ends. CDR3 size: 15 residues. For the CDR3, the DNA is TGTGCCAGCAGCCAGATCAAGGGGGGTCTCGGGGAGCTGTTTTTT. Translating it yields CASSQIKGGLGELFF.

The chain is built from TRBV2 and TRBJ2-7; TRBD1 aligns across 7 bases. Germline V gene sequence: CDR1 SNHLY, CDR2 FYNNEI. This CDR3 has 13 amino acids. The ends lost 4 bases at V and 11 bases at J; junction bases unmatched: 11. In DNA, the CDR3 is TGTGCCAGCAGTGGAAGTACAGGGGTGGGGGAGTACTTC. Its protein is CASSGSTGVGEYF.

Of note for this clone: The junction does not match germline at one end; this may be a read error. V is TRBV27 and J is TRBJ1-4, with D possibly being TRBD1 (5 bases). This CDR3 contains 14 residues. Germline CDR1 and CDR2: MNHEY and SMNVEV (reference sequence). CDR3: CASSLSMWRGKTVF. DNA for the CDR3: TGTGCCAGCAGTTTATCAATGTGGAGGGGAAAAACTGTTTTT.

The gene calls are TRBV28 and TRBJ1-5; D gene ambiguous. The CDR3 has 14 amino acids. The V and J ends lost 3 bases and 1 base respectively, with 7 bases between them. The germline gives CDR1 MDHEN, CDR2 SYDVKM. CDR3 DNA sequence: TGTGCCAGCAGTTTTTTCAGCAGCAATCAGCCCCAGCATTTT. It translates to CASSFFSSNQPQHF.

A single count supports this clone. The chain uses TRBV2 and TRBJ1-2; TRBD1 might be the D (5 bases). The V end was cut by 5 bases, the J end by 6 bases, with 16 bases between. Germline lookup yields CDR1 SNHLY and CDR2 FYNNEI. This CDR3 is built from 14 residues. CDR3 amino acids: CASSTHEGRNGYTF. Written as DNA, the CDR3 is TGTGCCAGCAGTACCCATGAGGGGCGTAATGGCTACACCTTC. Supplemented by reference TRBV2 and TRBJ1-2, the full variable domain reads EPEVTQTPSHQVTQMGQEVILRCVPISNHLYFYWYRQILGQKVEFLVSFYNNEISEKSEIFDDQFSVERPDGSNFTLKIRSTKLEDSAMYFCASSTHEGRNGYTFGSGTRLTVV.

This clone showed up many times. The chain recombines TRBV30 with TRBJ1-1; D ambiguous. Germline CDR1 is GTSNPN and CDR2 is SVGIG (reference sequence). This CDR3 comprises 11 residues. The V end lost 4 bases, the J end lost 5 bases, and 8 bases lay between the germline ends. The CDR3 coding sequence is TGTGCCTGGAAGCAGCGGACTGAAGCTTTCTTT. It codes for CAWKQRTEAFF.

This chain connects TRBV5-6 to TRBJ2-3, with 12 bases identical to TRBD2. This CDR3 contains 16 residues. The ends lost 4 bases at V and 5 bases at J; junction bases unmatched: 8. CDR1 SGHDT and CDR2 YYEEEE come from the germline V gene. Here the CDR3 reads CASSNPSGGVRDTQYF. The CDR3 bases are TGTGCCAGCAGCAATCCTAGCGGGGGGGTAAGAGATACGCAGTATTTT.

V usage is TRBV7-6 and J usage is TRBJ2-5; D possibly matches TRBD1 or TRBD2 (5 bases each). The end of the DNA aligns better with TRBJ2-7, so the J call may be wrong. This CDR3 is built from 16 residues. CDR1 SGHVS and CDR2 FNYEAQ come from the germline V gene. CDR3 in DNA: TGTGCCAGCAGCCAAGGGACCCCGCAGAACACCTACGAGCAGTACTTC. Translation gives CASSQGTPQNTYEQYF.